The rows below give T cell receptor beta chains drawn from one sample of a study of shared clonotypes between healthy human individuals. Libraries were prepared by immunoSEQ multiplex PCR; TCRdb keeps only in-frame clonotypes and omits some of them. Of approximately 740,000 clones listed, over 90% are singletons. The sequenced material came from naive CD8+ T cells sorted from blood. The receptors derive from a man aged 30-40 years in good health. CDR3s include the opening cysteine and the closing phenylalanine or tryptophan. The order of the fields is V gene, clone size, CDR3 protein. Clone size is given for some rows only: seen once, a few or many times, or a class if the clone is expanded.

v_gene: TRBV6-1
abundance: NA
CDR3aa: CASSESNPKFYEQYF

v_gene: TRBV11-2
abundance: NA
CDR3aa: CASSWGSTPYEQYF

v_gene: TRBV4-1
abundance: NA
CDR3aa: CASSPRQASGNTDTQYF

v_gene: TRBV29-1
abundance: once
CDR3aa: CSVEFPGSSYNEQFF

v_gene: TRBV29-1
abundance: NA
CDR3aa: CSVGTGVNEQFF

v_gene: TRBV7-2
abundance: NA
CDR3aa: CASTARSEQFF

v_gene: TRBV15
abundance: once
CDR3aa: CATSRDVGEYGYTF

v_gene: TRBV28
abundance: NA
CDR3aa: CASKVSGSVNEQFF

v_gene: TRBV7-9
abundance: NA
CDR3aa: CASSKTSGTGAYEQYF

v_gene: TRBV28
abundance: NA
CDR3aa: CASSPRDSVTEAFF

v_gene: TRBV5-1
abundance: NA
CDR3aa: CASSWGSREVSYNEQFF

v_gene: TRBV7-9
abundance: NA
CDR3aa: CASSLAGTGYGYTF

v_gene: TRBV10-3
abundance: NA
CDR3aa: CAIRTGYGPYEQYF

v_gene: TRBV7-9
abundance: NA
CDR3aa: CASSGRQRIYEQYF

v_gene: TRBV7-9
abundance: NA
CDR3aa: CASSLGVRAGQFF

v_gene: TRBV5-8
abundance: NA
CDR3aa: CASRSSYNEQFF

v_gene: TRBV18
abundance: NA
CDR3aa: CASSLKGELFF

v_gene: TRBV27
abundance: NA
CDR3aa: CASSFSSGRSYEQYF

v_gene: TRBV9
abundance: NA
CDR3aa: CASSVAGDSYNEQFF

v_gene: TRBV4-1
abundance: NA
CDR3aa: CASSPTTAYEQYF

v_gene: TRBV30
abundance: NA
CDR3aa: CAWSPDRGLTEAFF

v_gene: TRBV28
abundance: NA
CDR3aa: CASSFGDGEATYEQYF

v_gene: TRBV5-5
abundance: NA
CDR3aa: CASSPTIEDRVQETQYF

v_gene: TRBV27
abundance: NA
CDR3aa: CASSSTAYNEQFF

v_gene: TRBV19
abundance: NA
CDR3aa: CASSIQGLISGNTIYF

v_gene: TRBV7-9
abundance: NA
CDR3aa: CASSFRSGRANEQYF

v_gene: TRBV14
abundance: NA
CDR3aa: CASSQRDSVHNEQFF

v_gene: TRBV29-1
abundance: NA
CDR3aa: CSVVGKPGETQYF

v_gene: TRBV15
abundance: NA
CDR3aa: CATSRVPPGEKLFF